A selection of T cell receptor beta chains follows, all from one sample in a study of shared clonotypes between healthy human individuals. Only in-frame clones appear in the TCRdb table, and some are missing; sequencing was by immunoSEQ multiplex PCR. The repertoire holds some 380,000 clones, with roughly 96% as singletons. Sequencing used memory CD8+ T cells sorted from blood. The receptors here all came from a man younger than 40 in good health. Each CDR3 is given with its conserved first and last residue. D genes are given only for firm matches. For some rows the clone size is stated as once, few or many, or as a class when expanded; others skip it.

V: TRBV18
J: TRBJ2-3
size: .
D: .
CDR3: CASSPPGYPDTQYF
DNA: TGTGCCAGCTCGCCTCCAGGGTATCCAGATACGCAGTATTTT

V: TRBV6-1
J: TRBJ1-2
size: .
D: .
CDR3: CASSLRSNYGYTF
DNA: TGTGCCAGCAGTCTTCGCAGTAATTATGGCTACACCTTC

V: TRBV7-9
J: TRBJ2-5
size: .
D: TRBD2
CDR3: CASSWTSAQETQYF
DNA: TGTGCCAGCAGCTGGACTAGTGCCCAAGAGACCCAGTACTTC

V: TRBV27
J: TRBJ2-7
size: .
D: .
CDR3: CASSSRSYEQYF
DNA: TGTGCCAGCAGTTCCCGCTCCTACGAGCAGTACTTC

V: TRBV9
J: TRBJ2-2
size: .
D: TRBD2
CDR3: CASSVGLAGVTGELFF
DNA: TGTGCCAGCAGCGTAGGACTAGCGGGAGTGACCGGGGAGCTGTTTTTT

V: TRBV2
J: TRBJ1-3
size: .
D: .
CDR3: CASSISGNTIYF
DNA: TGTGCCAGCTCCATCTCTGGAAACACCATATATTTT

V: TRBV20-1
J: TRBJ1-1
size: few
D: .
CDR3: CSAPANTEAFF
DNA: TGCAGTGCTCCAGCGAACACTGAAGCTTTCTTT

V: TRBV7-9
J: TRBJ1-3
size: .
D: .
CDR3: CASSLAGSSGNTIYF
DNA: TGTGCCAGCAGCTTAGCAGGAAGCTCTGGAAACACCATATATTTT

V: TRBV9
J: TRBJ2-7
size: .
D: TRBD1
CDR3: CASSVQGQGNEQYF
DNA: TGTGCCAGCAGTGTACAGGGACAGGGGAACGAGCAGTACTTC

V: TRBV9
J: TRBJ1-3
size: .
D: .
CDR3: CASGPGNTIYF
DNA: TGTGCCAGCGGGCCGGGAAACACCATATATTTT

V: TRBV28
J: TRBJ1-2
size: .
D: TRBD1
CDR3: CASTPGGAGYGYTF
DNA: TGTGCCAGCACACCAGGGGGCGCGGGGTATGGCTACACCTTC

V: TRBV5-4
J: TRBJ1-2
size: .
D: .
CDR3: CASSPVGGVGYTF
DNA: TGTGCCAGCAGCCCGGTGGGGGGCGTTGGCTACACCTTC

V: TRBV4-1
J: TRBJ2-5
size: .
D: TRBD2
CDR3: CASSRQSGINGETQYF
DNA: TGCGCCAGCAGCCGACAGAGCGGGATCAATGGGGAGACCCAGTACTTC

V: TRBV21-1
J: TRBJ2-3
size: .
D: .
CDR3: CASSKSFPGLAGGQICTDTQYF
DNA: TGTGCCAGCAGCAAGTCTTTCCCGGGACTAGCGGGAGGACAGATTTGTACAGATACGCAGTATTTT

V: TRBV5-1
J: TRBJ2-1
size: .
D: .
CDR3: CASRERGAGVASEQFF
DNA: TGCGCCAGCAGGGAAAGGGGGGCGGGAGTAGCTTCTGAGCAGTTCTTC

V: TRBV30
J: TRBJ1-1
size: .
D: .
CDR3: CAWSDWPEPTEAFF
DNA: TGTGCCTGGAGTGATTGGCCGGAGCCGACTGAAGCTTTCTTT

V: TRBV20-1
J: TRBJ1-2
size: .
D: .
CDR3: CSASPSRGYTF
DNA: TGCAGTGCTAGCCCCTCGCGTGGCTACACCTTC

V: TRBV10-2
J: TRBJ2-3
size: .
D: TRBD2
CDR3: CATAGTSFTDTQYF
DNA: TGCGCCACTGCCGGGACTAGCTTTACAGATACGCAGTATTTT

V: TRBV11-2
J: TRBJ2-5
size: .
D: .
CDR3: CASSTQETQYF
DNA: TGTGCCAGCAGCACTCAAGAGACCCAGTACTTC

V: TRBV4-1
J: TRBJ1-5
size: once
D: .
CDR3: CASSHLNQPQHF
DNA: TGCGCCAGCAGCCACCTTAATCAGCCCCAGCATTTT

V: TRBV19
J: TRBJ2-1
size: once
D: .
CDR3: CASSRAASVGNEQFF
DNA: TGTGCCAGTAGTCGGGCGGCTAGCGTCGGCAATGAGCAGTTCTTC

V: TRBV5-1
J: TRBJ2-2
size: .
D: .
CDR3: CASSLIGSGELFF
DNA: TGCGCCAGCAGCTTGATCGGGTCCGGGGAGCTGTTTTTT

V: TRBV27
J: TRBJ2-7
size: .
D: .
CDR3: CASSRTSKFYEQYF
DNA: TGTGCCAGCAGTCGAACTAGTAAGTTCTACGAGCAGTACTTC

V: TRBV4-2
J: TRBJ2-2
size: .
D: .
CDR3: CASSQEPKDGELFF
DNA: TGTGCCAGCAGCCAAGAGCCGAAGGACGGGGAGCTGTTTTTT

V: TRBV6-5
J: TRBJ2-3
size: .
D: TRBD2
CDR3: CASKPNGRVADTQYF
DNA: TGTGCCAGCAAACCAAACGGGAGGGTGGCAGATACGCAGTATTTT

V: TRBV6-1
J: TRBJ2-7
size: .
D: TRBD2
CDR3: CASSESGGEQYF
DNA: TGTGCCAGCAGTGAGTCGGGAGGCGAGCAGTACTTC

V: TRBV5-1
J: TRBJ2-5
size: .
D: TRBD2
CDR3: CASSLTSGRRKETQYF
DNA: TGCGCCAGCAGCCTAACTAGCGGGAGACGGAAAGAGACCCAGTACTTC

V: TRBV7-2
J: TRBJ2-7
size: .
D: .
CDR3: CASSLGGRSYEQYF
DNA: TGTGCCAGCAGCTTGGGGGGGCGCTCCTACGAGCAGTACTTC

V: TRBV10-1
J: TRBJ2-1
size: .
D: TRBD1
CDR3: CASSESWEGQGAPQQFF
DNA: TGCGCCAGCAGTGAGTCGTGGGAGGGACAGGGGGCACCCCAGCAGTTCTTC

V: TRBV11-2
J: TRBJ2-7
size: .
D: TRBD2
CDR3: CASSLSGRAAEQYF
DNA: TGTGCCAGCAGCTTATCGGGGAGGGCCGCCGAGCAGTACTTC

V: TRBV6-1
J: TRBJ2-1
size: once
D: TRBD2
CDR3: CASSEFGSGTYNEQFF
DNA: TGTGCCAGCAGTGAATTTGGTAGCGGGACCTACAATGAGCAGTTCTTC

V: TRBV5-8
J: TRBJ2-5
size: .
D: TRBD1
CDR3: CASKKTGTDETQYF
DNA: TGTGCCAGCAAAAAGACAGGGACGGATGAGACCCAGTACTTC

V: TRBV7-9
J: TRBJ2-7
size: .
D: .
CDR3: CASGEQGTSYEQYF
DNA: TGTGCCAGCGGAGAACAGGGTACCTCCTACGAGCAGTACTTC

V: TRBV9
J: TRBJ1-1
size: .
D: .
CDR3: CASSVGTGPSNTEAFF
DNA: TGTGCCAGCAGCGTAGGCACAGGTCCTTCGAACACTGAAGCTTTCTTT

V: TRBV27
J: TRBJ2-7
size: .
D: TRBD2
CDR3: CASRRLALGDEQYF
DNA: TGTGCCAGCAGGAGACTAGCCCTGGGGGACGAGCAGTACTTC

V: TRBV9
J: TRBJ2-3
size: .
D: .
CDR3: CASSVATSTDTQYF
DNA: TGTGCCAGCAGCGTAGCTACATCCACAGATACGCAGTATTTT

V: TRBV6-6
J: TRBJ2-1
size: .
D: TRBD2
CDR3: CASSRSLAGVLNEQFF
DNA: TGTGCCAGCAGTCGATCACTAGCGGGAGTCTTGAATGAGCAGTTCTTC

V: TRBV30
J: TRBJ2-7
size: .
D: .
CDR3: CAWSGRLPYEQYF
DNA: TGTGCCTGGAGTGGTCGGCTCCCCTACGAGCAGTACTTC

V: TRBV18
J: TRBJ2-4
size: .
D: TRBD2
CDR3: CASSPGRLAGKNIQYF
DNA: TGTGCCAGCTCACCAGGTAGACTAGCGGGAAAAAACATTCAGTACTTC

V: TRBV7-9
J: TRBJ2-1
size: .
D: .
CDR3: CASSLERDYPRNEQFF
DNA: TGTGCCAGCAGCTTAGAACGAGACTACCCTAGAAATGAGCAGTTCTTC

V: TRBV6-1
J: TRBJ2-7
size: .
D: TRBD1
CDR3: CASIARETGVGQYF
DNA: TGTGCCAGCATAGCTCGGGAGACAGGGGTCGGGCAGTACTTC

V: TRBV30
J: TRBJ2-7
size: .
D: .
CDR3: CAWSVYPGDPYEQYF
DNA: TGTGCCTGGAGTGTTTATCCAGGGGACCCTTACGAGCAGTACTTC

V: TRBV29-1
J: TRBJ2-6
size: .
D: .
CDR3: CSVVVPSSGANVLTF
DNA: TGCAGCGTTGTGGTGCCCTCCTCTGGGGCCAACGTCCTGACTTTC

V: TRBV20-1
J: TRBJ2-7
size: .
D: .
CDR3: CSASAPYEQYF
DNA: TGCAGTGCTAGCGCCCCTTACGAGCAGTACTTC

V: TRBV10-3
J: TRBJ2-2
size: .
D: .
CDR3: CAISESEGNTGELFF
DNA: TGTGCCATCAGTGAGTCAGAAGGGAACACCGGGGAGCTGTTTTTT

V: TRBV19
J: TRBJ1-2
size: .
D: .
CDR3: CASSILLRRGRGYTF
DNA: TGTGCCAGTAGTATCTTACTACGCCGGGGACGTGGCTACACCTTC

V: TRBV7-2
J: TRBJ1-1
size: .
D: .
CDR3: CASSLDIRGNTEAFF
DNA: TGTGCCAGCAGCTTAGATATACGGGGGAACACTGAAGCTTTCTTT

V: TRBV6-6
J: TRBJ1-1
size: .
D: TRBD1
CDR3: CASRTGQGAFF
DNA: TGTGCCAGCCGGACTGGACAGGGAGCTTTCTTT

V: TRBV5-8
J: TRBJ1-6
size: .
D: .
CDR3: CASRNLRISPLHF
DNA: TGTGCCAGCAGAAATTTGAGGATTTCACCCCTCCACTTT

V: TRBV6-5
J: TRBJ2-3
size: .
D: .
CDR3: CASRGWLTDTQYF
DNA: TGTGCCAGCAGGGGCTGGCTCACAGATACGCAGTATTTT

V: TRBV5-1
J: TRBJ2-7
size: .
D: .
CDR3: CASSFGSTQGWGSYEQYF
DNA: TGCGCCAGCAGCTTTGGCTCGACACAGGGATGGGGCTCCTACGAGCAGTACTTC

V: TRBV27
J: TRBJ2-3
size: .
D: .
CDR3: CASSFRVGPDTQYF
DNA: TGTGCCAGCAGTTTTAGAGTGGGCCCGGATACGCAGTATTTT

V: TRBV6-5
J: TRBJ1-6
size: once
D: .
CDR3: CASSYVRVSPLHF
DNA: TGTGCCAGCAGTTACGTACGGGTTTCACCCCTCCACTTT

V: TRBV12-2
J: TRBJ2-3
size: once
D: .
CDR3: CASRPLQGGGTDTQYF
DNA: TGTGCAAGTCGCCCACTACAGGGTGGAGGCACAGATACGCAGTATTTT

V: TRBV19
J: TRBJ2-7
size: .
D: TRBD1
CDR3: CASSIGQGSYEQYF
DNA: TGTGCCAGTAGTATAGGACAGGGATCGTACGAGCAGTACTTC

V: TRBV27
J: TRBJ1-4
size: .
D: .
CDR3: CASSPLYNEKLFF
DNA: TGTGCCAGCAGTCCATTATATAATGAAAAACTGTTTTTT

V: TRBV10-3
J: TRBJ1-4
size: .
D: TRBD1
CDR3: CAISDRAGGEKLFF
DNA: TGTGCCATCAGTGACCGGGCAGGGGGGGAAAAACTGTTTTTT

V: TRBV27
J: TRBJ2-1
size: .
D: TRBD2
CDR3: CASSQTSGRGLRGEQFF
DNA: TGTGCCAGCAGCCAAACTAGCGGGAGGGGGCTACGAGGTGAGCAGTTCTTC

V: TRBV6-5
J: TRBJ1-4
size: .
D: .
CDR3: CASSSGGAIEKLFF
DNA: TGTGCCAGCAGTTCGGGGGGCGCGATTGAAAAACTGTTTTTT